This is a list of T cell receptor beta chains from one sample in a study of OX40 agonist ivuxolimab in advanced cancers. The method was immunoSEQ multiplex PCR; TCRdb's version includes in-frame clones alone and lacks a portion of them. The sample consists of 50,000 to 65,000 clones, roughly 90% of them appearing once. The source was CD4+ or CD8+ T cells sorted from blood, collected in a trial of the OX40 agonist ivuxolimab. The receptors stem from an adult with an advanced solid tumor such as melanoma, head and neck, liver or kidney cancer. The CDR3 runs from the conserved cysteine through the conserved F or W. Fields, in order: D gene, J gene, V gene, clone size, CDR3 protein, CDR3 DNA. D genes are given only for firm matches. Rows may omit the clone size; those that give it use once, few, many or a size class.

d_gene: NA; j_gene: TRBJ2-7; v_gene: TRBV28; abundance: NA; CDR3aa: CASRGRTGGAYEQYF; CDR3nt: TGTGCCAGCAGGGGGAGGACAGGTGGGGCCTACGAGCAGTACTTC
d_gene: NA; j_gene: TRBJ2-1; v_gene: TRBV10-2; abundance: NA; CDR3aa: CASSSGYNEQFF; CDR3nt: TGCGCCAGCAGTTCAGGTTACAATGAGCAGTTCTTC
d_gene: TRBD2; j_gene: TRBJ2-1; v_gene: TRBV28; abundance: once; CDR3aa: CASSAGLAGSSYNEQFF; CDR3nt: TGTGCCAGCAGCGCCGGACTAGCGGGAAGCTCCTACAATGAGCAGTTCTTC
d_gene: NA; j_gene: TRBJ2-7; v_gene: TRBV21-1; abundance: NA; CDR3aa: CASSKGVPYEQYF; CDR3nt: TGTGCCAGCAGCAAAGGGGTCCCCTACGAGCAGTACTTC
d_gene: TRBD2; j_gene: TRBJ2-5; v_gene: TRBV7-9; abundance: NA; CDR3aa: CASSLGTSGDQETQYF; CDR3nt: TGTGCCAGCAGCTTGGGGACTAGCGGGGACCAAGAGACCCAGTACTTC
d_gene: NA; j_gene: TRBJ2-7; v_gene: TRBV7-9; abundance: NA; CDR3aa: CASSSSAEQYF; CDR3nt: TGTGCCAGCAGCTCCTCTGCCGAGCAGTACTTC
d_gene: NA; j_gene: TRBJ2-3; v_gene: TRBV2; abundance: once; CDR3aa: CASSDGRDMADTQYF; CDR3nt: TGTGCCAGCAGTGATGGGAGAGATATGGCAGATACGCAGTATTTT
d_gene: TRBD1; j_gene: TRBJ1-2; v_gene: TRBV4-3; abundance: NA; CDR3aa: CASSQDPGQGIPNYGYTF; CDR3nt: TGCGCCAGCAGCCAAGATCCGGGACAGGGCATACCAAACTATGGCTACACCTTC
d_gene: NA; j_gene: TRBJ2-7; v_gene: TRBV7-9; abundance: NA; CDR3aa: CASSYGGYEQYF; CDR3nt: TGTGCCAGCAGCTACGGGGGCTACGAGCAGTACTTC
d_gene: NA; j_gene: TRBJ1-1; v_gene: TRBV14; abundance: NA; CDR3aa: CASSQGRIVEAFF; CDR3nt: TGTGCCAGCAGCCAAGGCAGAATAGTTGAAGCTTTCTTT
d_gene: NA; j_gene: TRBJ1-2; v_gene: TRBV9; abundance: NA; CDR3aa: CASSERQSHYGYTF; CDR3nt: TGTGCCAGCAGCGAAAGACAGTCCCACTATGGCTACACCTTC
d_gene: NA; j_gene: TRBJ2-1; v_gene: TRBV7-2; abundance: NA; CDR3aa: CASSFAQRLRYNEQFF; CDR3nt: TGTGCCAGCAGCTTTGCCCAGCGGCTCCGCTACAATGAGCAGTTCTTC
d_gene: TRBD2; j_gene: TRBJ2-1; v_gene: TRBV7-9; abundance: NA; CDR3aa: CASSPSGSSPNEQFF; CDR3nt: TGTGCCAGCAGCCCAAGCGGGAGTTCACCTAATGAGCAGTTCTTC
d_gene: TRBD2; j_gene: TRBJ2-7; v_gene: TRBV14; abundance: NA; CDR3aa: CASSQDRDYPYEQYF; CDR3nt: TGTGCCAGCAGCCAAGACAGGGACTACCCCTACGAGCAGTACTTC
d_gene: NA; j_gene: TRBJ1-1; v_gene: TRBV4-3; abundance: NA; CDR3aa: CASSQEGGLLASEAFF; CDR3nt: TGCGCCAGCAGCCAAGAGGGTGGACTTCTGGCGTCTGAAGCTTTCTTT
d_gene: TRBD2; j_gene: TRBJ2-7; v_gene: TRBV7-9; abundance: NA; CDR3aa: CASSPPFSGIPNEQYF; CDR3nt: TGTGCCAGCAGCCCCCCCTTCAGCGGGATCCCCAACGAGCAGTACTTC